The 13 T cell receptor beta chains below come from one sample, sequenced in a study of CD8 T cells in ankylosing spondylitis. Study-wide points: In ankylosing spondylitis blood, a motif of roughly eight highly homologous TCR beta variants appeared characteristic.

These receptors' antigens are unknown. TCRdb fed the 5' RACE reads into MiXCR, producing one record per CDR3 protein. The data contain approximately 540,000 distinct CDR3 sequences, roughly 12% of them singletons. The sample comprised blood, either unsorted or a sorted T cell fraction (not recorded which). These receptors were obtained from a male donor with ankylosing spondylitis.

This chain connects TRBV11-2 to TRBJ2-4; TRBD1 aligns across 7 bases. Germline V gives CDR1 SGHAT, CDR2 FQNNGV. The ends lost 6 bases at V and 1 base at J; junction bases unmatched: 3. The CDR3 totals 14 residues. CDR3 coding DNA: TGTGCCAGCAGTCAGACAGGGGCCAAAAACATTCAGTACTTC. Residues: CASSQTGAKNIQYF.

This clonotype was detected ten times or more. The gene calls are TRBV5-1 and TRBJ2-2; perhaps D is TRBD1 or TRBD2 (5 bases each). CDR3 size: 14 residues. V lost 6 bases to trimming and J lost 2 bases, with 11 bases between them. In germline, CDR1 is SGHRS, CDR2 YFSETQ. The CDR3 protein is CASTPGANTGELFF. For the CDR3, the DNA is TGCGCCAGCACCCCCGGGGCTAACACCGGGGAGCTGTTTTTT. Full variable domain (missing parts from reference TRBV5-1 and TRBJ2-2): KAGVTQTPRYLIKTRGQQVTLSCSPISGHRSVSWYQQTPGQGLQFLFEYFSETQRNKGNFPGRFSGRQFSNSRSEMNVSTLELGDSALYLCASTPGANTGELFFGEGSRLTVL.

This clonotype was recorded a few times. This chain's CDR3 is CASRAGTSGSRDTQYF. In DNA, the CDR3 is TGTGCCAGCAGAGCCGGGACTAGCGGGAGTCGTGATACGCAGTATTTT. J is TRBJ2-3 and V is TRBV2; 14 bases align to TRBD2. The J segment lost 6 bases and the V segment lost 6 bases, leaving 8 bases of the junction unmatched. CDR3 length: 16 residues. Germline-derived CDR1 and CDR2 are SNHLY and FYNNEI.

This clonotype has only a few counts. The CDR3 sequence: CSVQAGTYEQYF. CDR3 DNA sequence: TGCAGCGTTCAAGCGGGAACCTACGAGCAGTACTTC. The chain couples TRBV29-1 to TRBJ2-7; TRBD2 matches at 7 bases. CDR1 and CDR2 (germline): SQVTM, ANQGSEA. The CDR3 is 12 residues long. V trimming: 5 bases; J trimming: 2 bases; junction bases outside the gene matches: 3.

The chain has TRBV7-2 and TRBJ1-6; TRBD1 might be the D (6 bases). The V gene lost 1 base and the J gene lost 5 bases, with 9 bases spanning the gap. The V gene's germline CDR1 is SGHTA and CDR2 FQGNSA. The CDR3 has 15 amino acids. The DNA for the CDR3 is TGTGCCAGCAGCTTAGTGGCAGGGGATAATTCACCCCTCCACTTT. Its translation: CASSLVAGDNSPLHF.

This clonotype showed up many times. As DNA, the CDR3 is TGCAGCGGGGAAGACAGGGGCAAAAACATTCAGTACTTC. Its protein product is CSGEDRGKNIQYF. The J gene is TRBJ2-4, the V gene TRBV29-1, with 8 bases fitting TRBD1. Unmatched junction bases numbered 5, after V lost 7 bases and J lost 3 bases. Germline CDR1 is SQVTM and CDR2 is ANQGSEA. The CDR3 has 13 amino acids.

The table lists this clonotype with a few counts. The V call is TRBV7-9, the J call TRBJ2-2; a possible D gene is TRBD2 (6 bases). The V gene's germline CDR1 is SEHNR and CDR2 FQNEAQ (reference sequence). Trimming stripped 2 bases from V and 3 bases from J, with 10 bases between. This CDR3 contains 15 residues. CDR3 loop: CASSLIRRDTGELFF. The CDR3 DNA reads as TGTGCCAGCAGCTTAATACGGAGGGACACCGGGGAGCTGTTTTTT.

This clonotype has a handful of counts. The chain carries TRBV29-1 and TRBJ2-1, with D perhaps matching TRBD2 (6 bases). V was cut by 2 bases and J by 0 bases, with 11 bases left in between. This CDR3 is built from 15 residues. The germline gives CDR1 SQVTM, CDR2 ANQGSEA. The CDR3: CSVELSSASYNEQFF. CDR3 nucleotides: TGCAGCGTTGAATTATCTAGCGCCTCCTACAATGAGCAGTTCTTC.

This clonotype was seen a few times. The J gene is TRBJ2-2, the V gene TRBV7-2; D is uncertain. V lost 6 bases and J 0 bases, leaving 8 bases between the germline ends. CDR1 is SGHTA and CDR2 is FQGNSA in the germline V gene. This CDR3 is 14 amino acids long. The CDR3 reads CASSGMPNTGELFF. As DNA, the CDR3 is TGTGCCAGCAGTGGCATGCCGAACACCGGGGAGCTGTTTTTT.

The chain recombines TRBV28 with TRBJ2-2, with TRBD2 matching over 9 bases. V trimming: 5 bases; J trimming: 5 bases; junction bases outside the gene matches: 6. Germline lookup yields CDR1 MDHEN and CDR2 SYDVKM. The CDR3 extends over 15 amino acids. The CDR3 is CASSLSGSGTGELFF. In DNA form, the CDR3 reads TGTGCCAGCAGTCTTAGCGGGAGTGGGACCGGGGAGCTGTTTTTT.

This clonotype has at least ten counts. The rearrangement uses TRBV7-9 and TRBJ1-1, with D perhaps TRBD1 (5 bases). Looked up from germline, CDR1 is SEHNR and CDR2 is FQNEAQ (reference sequence). This CDR3 is 14 amino acids long. Trimming pared 8 bases from V and 5 bases from J, leaving 18 bases between. CDR3 residues: CASHPMGGGTEAFF. The CDR3 coding sequence is TGTGCCAGCCACCCTATGGGGGGAGGTACTGAAGCTTTCTTT.

V gene TRBV20-1 combines with J gene TRBJ2-7; 9 bases line up with TRBD2. Germline V gives CDR1 DFQATT, CDR2 SNEGSKA (reference sequence). This CDR3 region has 16 residues. The trim removed 0 bases at V and 4 bases at J, leaving 10 bases unmatched. Here the CDR3 reads CSARDLAGLGGYEQYF. For the CDR3, the DNA is TGCAGTGCTAGAGACCTAGCGGGATTGGGGGGATACGAGCAGTACTTC.

J is TRBJ1-5 and V is TRBV7-2; 7 positions match TRBD1. The CDR3 loop spans 15 amino acids. The trim removed 1 base at V and 7 bases at J, leaving 7 bases unmatched. Germline-derived CDR1 and CDR2 are SGHTA and FQGNSA. CDR3 nucleotides: TGTGCCAGCAGCTTAGGAGGGGGCGAACGACAGCCCCAGCATTTT. Amino acid sequence: CASSLGGGERQPQHF. Full variable domain (remainder filled in from reference TRBV7-2 and TRBJ1-5): GAGVSQSPSNKVTEKGKDVELRCDPISGHTALYWYRQSLGQGLEFLIYFQGNSAPDKSGLPSDRFSAERTGGSVSTLTIQRTQQEDSAVYLCASSLGGGERQPQHFGDGTRLSIL.